This entry describes one TCR beta chain. The antigen is unknown. This entry belongs to a study of T cell repertoires in cytomegalovirus infection. TCRdb reprocessed the reads via MiXCR and lists one record per CDR3 protein. The sample consists of about 500,000 distinct CDR3 sequences, roughly 34% of them appearing once. Germline CDR1 MNHNY, CDR2 SVGAGI (reference sequence). Losses at the gene ends were 1 base for V and 10 bases for J; bases not matched to a gene: 13. The CDR3 spans 17 residues. Findings and caveats of the study: Carriers of CMV and the relevant HLA type were discriminated by public TCR beta frequency.

The gene calls are TRBV6-6 and TRBJ1-6; 7 bases line up with TRBD1. The sequencing here drew on cultured PBMCs, taken from culture after CMV antigen stimulation. This sequence was found in a human donor in good health (CMV status not recorded). Some clones in this sample may be carry-over from other donors' samples. DNA for the CDR3: TGTGCCAGCAGTTACTTACCTCGACAGGGTCTGCGGTCACCCCTCCACTTT. Translated: CASSYLPRQGLRSPLHF.